This is a list of T cell receptor beta chains from one sample in a study of OX40 agonist ivuxolimab in advanced cancers. Generated by immunoSEQ multiplex PCR, the TCRdb table keeps only in-frame clones and is missing some. The table has about 70,000 clones, 78% seen once; the top ten hold approximately 5%. This sample comprised CD4+ or CD8+ T cells sorted from blood, obtained in a trial of the OX40 agonist ivuxolimab. Receptors originate from an adult with an advanced solid tumor such as melanoma, head and neck, liver or kidney cancer. Each CDR3 is given with its conserved first and last residue. Each record gives: J gene, D gene, V gene, clone size, CDR3 protein, CDR3 DNA. D genes are given only for firm matches. Clone size is given for some rows only: seen once, a few or many times, or a class if the clone is expanded.

j_gene: TRBJ2-7; d_gene: NA; v_gene: TRBV9; abundance: NA; CDR3aa: CASSVGQTSSYEQYF; CDR3nt: TGTGCCAGCAGCGTAGGTCAGACCAGCTCCTACGAGCAGTACTTC
j_gene: TRBJ2-2; d_gene: NA; v_gene: TRBV19; abundance: NA; CDR3aa: CASSMRRESTGELFF; CDR3nt: TGTGCCAGTAGTATGAGGAGGGAGTCAACCGGGGAGCTGTTTTTT
j_gene: TRBJ2-1; d_gene: TRBD2; v_gene: TRBV5-8; abundance: few; CDR3aa: CASKRSGSNEQFF; CDR3nt: TGTGCCAGCAAACGAAGCGGGAGCAATGAGCAGTTCTTC
j_gene: TRBJ1-6; d_gene: NA; v_gene: TRBV6-6; abundance: once; CDR3aa: CASSYDGGGNNSPLHF; CDR3nt: TGTGCCAGCAGTTACGATGGAGGGGGAAATAATTCACCCCTCCACTTT
j_gene: TRBJ1-2; d_gene: TRBD1; v_gene: TRBV27; abundance: NA; CDR3aa: CASGPRTGGIYGYTF; CDR3nt: TGTGCCAGCGGTCCGAGGACAGGAGGCATCTATGGCTACACCTTC
j_gene: TRBJ2-7; d_gene: NA; v_gene: TRBV9; abundance: NA; CDR3aa: CASSPSWARGYYEQYF; CDR3nt: TGTGCCAGCAGCCCCTCCTGGGCAAGGGGGTACTACGAGCAGTACTTC
j_gene: TRBJ2-7; d_gene: TRBD1; v_gene: TRBV29-1; abundance: NA; CDR3aa: CSVVVTGVGEQYF; CDR3nt: TGCAGCGTTGTTGTGACAGGGGTAGGGGAGCAGTACTTC
j_gene: TRBJ1-2; d_gene: NA; v_gene: TRBV21-1; abundance: NA; CDR3aa: CASSTWTYYRPSYGYTF; CDR3nt: TGTGCCAGCAGCACCTGGACTTACTACCGCCCATCCTATGGCTACACCTTC
j_gene: TRBJ1-2; d_gene: NA; v_gene: TRBV7-2; abundance: NA; CDR3aa: CASSLEVYYGYTF; CDR3nt: TGTGCCAGCAGCTTAGAGGTGTACTATGGCTACACCTTC
j_gene: TRBJ1-5; d_gene: NA; v_gene: TRBV7-9; abundance: NA; CDR3aa: CASSRAVNQPQHF; CDR3nt: TGTGCCAGCAGCCGGGCAGTCAATCAGCCCCAGCATTTT
j_gene: TRBJ2-1; d_gene: NA; v_gene: TRBV9; abundance: NA; CDR3aa: CASSILGGNFHEQFF; CDR3nt: TGTGCCAGCAGCATTCTAGGGGGGAATTTCCATGAGCAGTTCTTC
j_gene: TRBJ1-5; d_gene: NA; v_gene: TRBV4-1; abundance: NA; CDR3aa: CASSLLGYQPQHF; CDR3nt: TGCGCCAGCAGCCTCCTCGGGTATCAGCCCCAGCATTTT
j_gene: TRBJ2-2; d_gene: NA; v_gene: TRBV9; abundance: once; CDR3aa: CASSEGYTGELFF; CDR3nt: TGTGCCAGCAGCGAGGGGTACACCGGGGAGCTGTTTTTT
j_gene: TRBJ2-2; d_gene: TRBD2; v_gene: TRBV10-3; abundance: NA; CDR3aa: CATRMAGGTGELFF; CDR3nt: TGTGCCACCAGGATGGCGGGGGGGACCGGGGAGCTGTTTTTT
j_gene: TRBJ1-4; d_gene: TRBD1; v_gene: TRBV5-1; abundance: NA; CDR3aa: CASSSLTGQNNEKLFF; CDR3nt: TGCGCCAGCAGCTCCCTGACGGGACAGAATAATGAAAAACTGTTTTTT
j_gene: TRBJ2-3; d_gene: NA; v_gene: TRBV30; abundance: once; CDR3aa: CAWSVETTDTQYF; CDR3nt: TGTGCCTGGAGTGTTGAGACAACAGATACGCAGTATTTT
j_gene: TRBJ1-4; d_gene: NA; v_gene: TRBV7-6; abundance: NA; CDR3aa: CASSLDEGRNEKLFF; CDR3nt: TGTGCCAGCAGCTTAGATGAAGGGAGAAATGAAAAACTGTTTTTT
j_gene: TRBJ2-3; d_gene: NA; v_gene: TRBV27; abundance: few; CDR3aa: CASSFRQISSTDTQYF; CDR3nt: TGTGCCAGCAGTTTTCGGCAGATCTCTAGCACAGATACGCAGTATTTT
j_gene: TRBJ2-5; d_gene: NA; v_gene: TRBV5-6; abundance: NA; CDR3aa: CASSFGFLETQYF; CDR3nt: TGTGCCAGCAGCTTCGGATTCTTGGAGACCCAGTACTTC